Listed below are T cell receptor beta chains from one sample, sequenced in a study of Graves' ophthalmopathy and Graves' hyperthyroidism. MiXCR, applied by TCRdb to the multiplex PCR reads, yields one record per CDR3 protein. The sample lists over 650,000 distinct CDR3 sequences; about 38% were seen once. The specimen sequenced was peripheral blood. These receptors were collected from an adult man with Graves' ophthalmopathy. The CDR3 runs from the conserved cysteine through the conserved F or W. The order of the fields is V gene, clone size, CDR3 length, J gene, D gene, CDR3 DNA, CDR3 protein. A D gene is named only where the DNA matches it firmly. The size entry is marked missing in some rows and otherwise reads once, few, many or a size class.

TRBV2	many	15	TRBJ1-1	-	TGTGCCAGCAGTGAAGTGGGAATGGTAAACACTGAAGCTTTCTTT	CASSEVGMVNTEAFF
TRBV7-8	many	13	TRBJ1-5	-	TGTGCCAGCAGCCCGGGGATGGGTCAGCCCCAGCATTTT	CASSPGMGQPQHF
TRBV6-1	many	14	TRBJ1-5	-	TGTGCCAGCAGTGAAGGTATAAGCAATCAGCCCCAGCATTTT	CASSEGISNQPQHF
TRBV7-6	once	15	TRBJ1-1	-	TGTGCCAGCTCACCAAAGGTTGGCAGTAACACTGAAGCTTTCTTT	CASSPKVGSNTEAFF
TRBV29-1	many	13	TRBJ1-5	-	TGCAGCGTTGGAAGCAGTAGCAATCAGCCCCAGCATTTT	CSVGSSSNQPQHF
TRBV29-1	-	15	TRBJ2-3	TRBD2	TGCAGCGTTGAAGGGGTAGGGAGGGCAGGGGATACGCAGTATTTT	CSVEGVGRAGDTQYF
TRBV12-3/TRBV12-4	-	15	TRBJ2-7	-	TGTGCTAGTGGTTTGAACGAAGCTTCCCCCTACGAGCAGTACTTC	CASGLNEASPYEQYF
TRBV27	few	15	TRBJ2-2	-	TGTGCCAGCAGTCCACAGGGTATCGGCGCCGGGGAGCTGTTTTTT	CASSPQGIGAGELFF
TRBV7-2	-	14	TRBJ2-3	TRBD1	TGTGCCAGCAGCTGGGGACAGCGGAGGGATACGCAGTATTTT	CASSWGQRRDTQYF
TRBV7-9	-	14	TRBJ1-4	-	TGTGCCGGCCGAGATGCAACAACTAATGAAAAACTGTTTTTT	CAGRDATTNEKLFF
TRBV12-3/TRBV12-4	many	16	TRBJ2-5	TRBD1	TGTGCCAGCAGTTTAGCACTCGACAGGGGGTCTGAGACCCAGTACTTC	CASSLALDRGSETQYF
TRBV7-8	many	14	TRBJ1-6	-	TGTGCCAGCAGCCCCGCCCCGGACAGCGCACGCCTCCACTTT	CASSPAPDSARLHF
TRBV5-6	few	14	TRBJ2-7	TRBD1	TGTGCCAGCAGCCAACAGGGGGCGGTGTACGAGCAGTACTTC	CASSQQGAVYEQYF
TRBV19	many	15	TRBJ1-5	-	TGTGCCAGTAGTTACGGGGTGAGTGGCAATCAGCCCCAGCATTTT	CASSYGVSGNQPQHF
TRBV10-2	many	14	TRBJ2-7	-	TGCGCCAGCAGGGAGGACCCGAGCTTATACGAGCAGTACTTC	CASREDPSLYEQYF
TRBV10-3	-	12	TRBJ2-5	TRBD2	TGTGCCATCAGTGCCAGCGGGAGGGCCCAGTACTTC	CAISASGRAQYF
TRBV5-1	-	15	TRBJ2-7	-	TGCGCCAGCAGCTTGGATGGAGGGGTCCATGACGAGCAGTACTTC	CASSLDGGVHDEQYF
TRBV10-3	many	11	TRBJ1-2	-	TGTGCCATCAGTGAGTCGGTTGGCTACACCTTC	CAISESVGYTF
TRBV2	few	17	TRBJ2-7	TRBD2	TGTGCCAGCAGTCCCCCTTATGCTAGCGGGATTTTCTACGAGCAGTACTTC	CASSPPYASGIFYEQYF
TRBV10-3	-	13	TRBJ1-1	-	TGTGCCAGCAGCCGTAGGACTGGTAGTGAAGCTTTCTTT	CASSRRTGSEAFF
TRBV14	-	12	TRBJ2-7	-	TGTGCCAGCAGCCAAGCCCACCACGAGCAGTACTTC	CASSQAHHEQYF
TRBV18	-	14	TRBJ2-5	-	TGTGCCAGCTCACCGCCCCAACCCTGGGTCTCCCAGTACTTC	CASSPPQPWVSQYF
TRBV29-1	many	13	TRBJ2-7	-	TGCAGCGTTGAGGGAAGGGATAGTATCGAGCAGTACTTC	CSVEGRDSIEQYF
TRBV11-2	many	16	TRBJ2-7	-	TGTGCCAGCACAAACTCCGGGACGGGGAAATCCTACGAGCAGTACTTC	CASTNSGTGKSYEQYF
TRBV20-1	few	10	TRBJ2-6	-	TGCAGCGCCTGGGCCAACGTCCTGACTTTC	CSAWANVLTF
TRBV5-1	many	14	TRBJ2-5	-	TGCGCCAGCAGCTTCACGGGAGCAGGGGAGACCCAGTACTTC	CASSFTGAGETQYF
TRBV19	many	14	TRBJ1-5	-	TGTGCCAGCGACGTGTATAGTGGCAATCAGCCCCAGCATTTT	CASDVYSGNQPQHF
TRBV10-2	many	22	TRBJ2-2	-	TGCGCCAGCAGTGAGAGGGCCTGGGCCTGGAGTGGAGGGCGGGTAGCACCCGGGGAGCTGTTTTTT	CASSERAWAWSGGRVAPGELFF
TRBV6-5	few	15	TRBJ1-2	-	TGTGCCAGCAGACCCAGTCAAGGGCCTTTCTATGGCTACACCTTC	CASRPSQGPFYGYTF
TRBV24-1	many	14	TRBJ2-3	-	TGTGCCACCAGCGGACAACCTAGCACAGATACGCAGTATTTT	CATSGQPSTDTQYF
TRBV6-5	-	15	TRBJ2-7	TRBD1	TGTGCCAGCAGTTACGGGACAGGGTCAACCGGAGGGCAGTACTTC	CASSYGTGSTGGQYF
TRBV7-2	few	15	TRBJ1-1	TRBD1	TGTGCCAGCAGGCCGGGACAGGGGGCTCTAAGTGAAGCTTTCTTT	CASRPGQGALSEAFF
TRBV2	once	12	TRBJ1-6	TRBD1	TGTGCCGCGAGGACAGGGAATTCACCCCTCCACTTT	CAARTGNSPLHF
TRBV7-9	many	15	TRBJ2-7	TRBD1	TGTGCCAGCAGCCAACCCGGGACAGGGTCCTACGAGCAGTACTTC	CASSQPGTGSYEQYF
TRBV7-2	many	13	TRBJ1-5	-	TGTGCCAGCAGCTTAGTCCGCGGTCAGCCCCAGCATTTT	CASSLVRGQPQHF
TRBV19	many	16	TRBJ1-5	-	TGTGCCAGTAGTAATCATCCGGGAGTGGGCAATCAGCCCCAGCATTTT	CASSNHPGVGNQPQHF
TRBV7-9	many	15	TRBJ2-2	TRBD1	TGTGCCAGCAGCCCTAACGACAGGGATCCTGGGGAGCTGTTTTTT	CASSPNDRDPGELFF
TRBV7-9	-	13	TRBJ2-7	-	TGTGCCAGCAGCTTAGGGAGCAGGGGCGAGCAGTACTTC	CASSLGSRGEQYF
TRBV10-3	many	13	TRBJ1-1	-	TGTGCCATCAGTGAGTCAAGCCACACTGAAGCTTTCTTT	CAISESSHTEAFF
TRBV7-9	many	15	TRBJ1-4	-	TGTGCCAGCAGACCAGGGAAGGCAACTAATGAAAAACTGTTTTTT	CASRPGKATNEKLFF
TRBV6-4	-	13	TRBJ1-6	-	TGTGCCAGCAGGCTGACGGACAATTCACCCCTCCACTTT	CASRLTDNSPLHF
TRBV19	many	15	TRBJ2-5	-	TGTGCCAGCTCCAGAGAGGGAGAGGGAGCGGAGACCCAGTACTTC	CASSREGEGAETQYF
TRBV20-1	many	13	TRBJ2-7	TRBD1	TGCAGTGCTAGTGAGGGGGCGGTGTACGAGCAGTACTTC	CSASEGAVYEQYF
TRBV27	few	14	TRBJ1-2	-	TGTGCCAGCGGTGAATCCGGTGCTAACTATGGCTACACCTTC	CASGESGANYGYTF
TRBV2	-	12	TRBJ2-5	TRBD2	TGTGCCCTAGCGGGAGGCCGAGAGACCCAGTACTTC	CALAGGRETQYF
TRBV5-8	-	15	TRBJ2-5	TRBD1	TGTGCCAGCAGCCAGGGACAGGGTTTGGGTGAGACCCAGTACTTC	CASSQGQGLGETQYF
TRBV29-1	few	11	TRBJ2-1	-	TGCAGCGTTGACTCTGAGAATGAGCAGTTCTTC	CSVDSENEQFF
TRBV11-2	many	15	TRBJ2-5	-	TGTGCCAGCAGCTTAGGCTCGGGGGAGCAAGAGACCCAGTACTTC	CASSLGSGEQETQYF
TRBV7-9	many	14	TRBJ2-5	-	TGTGCCAGCAGCTCCGGTGGAGAGCACAGGGCCCAGTACTTC	CASSSGGEHRAQYF
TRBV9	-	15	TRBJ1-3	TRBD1	TGTGCCAGCAGCGCGGGGACAGGGGCTGGAATCACCATATATTTT	CASSAGTGAGITIYF
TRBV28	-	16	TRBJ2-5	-	TGTGCCAGCACATCCTTCTCAGACTCATTCGGAGAGACCCAGTACTTC	CASTSFSDSFGETQYF
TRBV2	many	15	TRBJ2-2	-	TGTGCCAGCAGTGGGGGGTGGTTTGGCACCGGGGAGCTGTTTTTT	CASSGGWFGTGELFF
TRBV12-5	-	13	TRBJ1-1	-	TGTGCTAGTGGTTTGGGGAGTTCCACTGAAGCTTTCTTT	CASGLGSSTEAFF
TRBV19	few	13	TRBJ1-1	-	TGTGCCAGTAGTATTGTTGTGTTCGCTGAAGCTTTCTTT	CASSIVVFAEAFF
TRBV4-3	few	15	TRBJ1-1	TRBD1	TGCGCCAGCATGAGGACAGGGGGGGGGAACACTGAAGCTTTCTTT	CASMRTGGGNTEAFF
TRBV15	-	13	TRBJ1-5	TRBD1	TGTGCCACCAGCGCGACAGGGCTTCAGCCCCAGCATTTT	CATSATGLQPQHF
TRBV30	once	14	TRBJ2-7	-	TGTGCCTGGAGTCTGACCCCCGTAGCCTACGAGCAGTACTTC	CAWSLTPVAYEQYF
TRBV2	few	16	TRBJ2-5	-	TGTGCCAGCGGCATCACAGGGCAGTTGTACCAAGAGACCCAGTACTTC	CASGITGQLYQETQYF
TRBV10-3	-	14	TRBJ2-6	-	TGTGCCATCAGGGAAGGTGAACAAGACAACGTCCTGACTTTC	CAIREGEQDNVLTF
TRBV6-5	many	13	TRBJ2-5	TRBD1	TGTGCCAGCAGTCCGGACAGGGGCAAGACCCAGTACTTC	CASSPDRGKTQYF